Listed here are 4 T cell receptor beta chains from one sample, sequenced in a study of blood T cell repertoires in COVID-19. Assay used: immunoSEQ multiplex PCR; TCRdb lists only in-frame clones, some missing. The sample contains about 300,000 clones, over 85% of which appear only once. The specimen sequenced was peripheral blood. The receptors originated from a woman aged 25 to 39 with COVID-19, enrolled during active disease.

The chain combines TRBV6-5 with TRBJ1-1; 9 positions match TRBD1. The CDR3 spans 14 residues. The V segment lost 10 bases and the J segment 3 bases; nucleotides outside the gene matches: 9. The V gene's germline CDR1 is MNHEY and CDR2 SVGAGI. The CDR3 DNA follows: TGTGCCACCGGCGGACAGGGGAGGGACACTGAAGCTTTCTTT. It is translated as CATGGQGRDTEAFF.

CDR3 protein: CASSSPDRVGEKLFF. The CDR3 DNA reads as TGTGCCAGCAGCTCCCCAGACAGGGTGGGTGAAAAACTGTTTTTT. The rearrangement links TRBV7-8 to TRBJ1-4; 7 positions agree with TRBD1. The trim removed 4 bases at V and 7 bases at J, leaving 9 bases unmatched. The CDR3 consists of 15 residues. CDR1 and CDR2 from the germline V gene are SGHVS and FQNEAQ.

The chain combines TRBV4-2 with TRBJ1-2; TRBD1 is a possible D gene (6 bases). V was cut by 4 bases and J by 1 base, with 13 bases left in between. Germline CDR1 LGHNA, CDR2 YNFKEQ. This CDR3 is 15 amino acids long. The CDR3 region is CASSPLGQHNYGYTF. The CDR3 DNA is TGTGCCAGCAGCCCCCTAGGACAGCATAACTATGGCTACACCTTC.

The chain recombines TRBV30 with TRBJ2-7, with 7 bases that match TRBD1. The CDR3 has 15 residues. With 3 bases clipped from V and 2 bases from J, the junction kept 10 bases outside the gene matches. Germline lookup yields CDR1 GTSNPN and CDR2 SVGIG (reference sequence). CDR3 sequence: CAWRSTGTATYEQYF. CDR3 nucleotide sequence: TGTGCCTGGAGATCTACCGGGACAGCAACCTACGAGCAGTACTTC. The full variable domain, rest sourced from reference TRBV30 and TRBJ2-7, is SQTIHQWPATLVQPVGSPLSLECTVEGTSNPNLYWYRQAAGRGLQLLFYSVGIGQISSEVPQNLSASRPQDRQFILSSKKLLLSDSGFYLCAWRSTGTATYEQYFGPGTRLTVT.